This TCR beta chain was observed in a study of OX40 agonist ivuxolimab in advanced cancers. Of note for this clone: Its antigen is unidentified.

Only in-frame clones appear in the TCRdb table, and some are missing; sequencing was by immunoSEQ multiplex PCR. The sample contains around 72,000 clones, roughly nine tenths of which appear only once. Patients with a history of autoimmune disease or on systemic immunosuppression were excluded. V lost 2 bases to trimming and J lost 9 bases, with 9 bases between them. The CDR3 sequence is 12 residues long. Per the germline V gene, CDR1 is ENHRY and CDR2 is SYGVKD. Study-wide points: Some patients without response likewise showed low normalized clonal expansion.

The rearrangement uses TRBV10-3 and TRBJ2-3; D ambiguous. This receptor was identified in an adult with an advanced solid tumor such as melanoma, head and neck, liver or kidney cancer. The source material was CD4+ or CD8+ T cells sorted from blood, sampled in a trial of the OX40 agonist ivuxolimab. CDR3 amino acids: CAISESLETQYF. In nucleotides, the CDR3 is TGTGCCATCAGTGAGAGTTTGGAGACGCAGTATTTT.